This note documents a single TCR beta chain sequence. What it recognizes is unknown. This entry is derived from a study of cytomegalovirus exposure and HLA in healthy donors. Findings and limits, study-wide: Clusters of TCRs from the first cohort tended to co-occur in the approximately 120 validation repertoires (as a later analysis found).

V was cut by 3 bases and J by 2 bases, with 17 bases left in between. CDR1 is SGHKS, CDR2 YYEKEE, per germline (reference sequence). The CDR3 has 16 residues. Only in-frame clones appear in the TCRdb table, and some are missing; sequencing was by immunoSEQ multiplex PCR. Of roughly 200,000 clones in the sample, around 81% were seen once. The chain joins TRBV5-5 to TRBJ1-2; weak D call: TRBD1 (6 bases). This receptor was identified in a young woman in good health and CMV-seropositive. The sequenced sample consisted of PBMCs. The CDR3 region is CASSYRVEGTNYGYTF. CDR3 nucleotides: TGTGCCAGCAGCTACAGGGTCGAGGGGACAAACTATGGCTACACCTTC.